The 27 T cell receptor beta chains in this list originate from one sample, sequenced in a study of T cells in Graves' hyperthyroidism and ophthalmopathy (dated by TCRdb to 2018 to 2020). Libraries were constructed by multiplex PCR. Sequencer: Illumina HiSeq 2000. The TCR beta CDR3 regions were amplified from RNA transcripts. The TCR CDR3 was subjected to a first round of RT-PCR using the HTBI primer set and the Qiagen OneStep RT-PCR kit. TCRdb reprocessed the public reads (quality trimming at Q25 with fastp, clone calling with MiXCR) and kept in-frame beta chains. Rows with a matching CDR3 protein are joined into one entry that keeps the most common DNA and genes. The sample yields about 400,000 distinct CDR3 sequences; about an eighth were counted once. The ten largest clones represent 5% to 6% of the sample. Sequencing input: blood. The source is a young woman with Graves' hyperthyroidism.

This clonotype appeared a few times. V gene TRBV5-4 combines with J gene TRBJ2-3, with TRBD2 matching 10 bases. The CDR3 spans 16 residues. Germline V gene lookup returns CDR1 SGHNT and CDR2 YYREEE (reference sequence). Losses at the gene ends were 3 bases for V and 4 bases for J; bases not matched to a gene: 8. CDR3 amino acids: CASSYRTSGSADTQYF. The CDR3 coding sequence is TGTGCCAGCAGCTATAGGACTAGCGGTAGTGCAGATACGCAGTATTTT.

The chain is built from TRBV10-1 and TRBJ2-7; D remains unclear. The germline V gene has CDR1 WNHNN and CDR2 SYGVQD (reference sequence). The CDR3 totals 12 residues. Trimming stripped 3 bases from V and 3 bases from J, with 6 bases between. DNA for the CDR3: TGCGCCAGCAGTGATTCTTACTACGAGCAGTACTTC. Protein product: CASSDSYYEQYF.

Only a few counts were recorded for this clonotype. V is TRBV12-3 or TRBV12-4 and J is TRBJ1-6; a possible D gene is TRBD1 (6 bases). The CDR3 sequence is 13 residues long. V lost 4 bases to trimming and J lost 5 bases, with 6 bases between them. CDR3 sequence (DNA): TGTGCCAGCAGTTGGGACAATAATTCACCCCTCCACTTT. Translated: CASSWDNNSPLHF.

This clonotype appeared a few times. The chain joins TRBV2 to TRBJ1-1; the D is unclear. The length of the CDR3 is 15 residues. V was trimmed by 2 bases and J by 0 bases, leaving 10 bases between them. CDR1 SNHLY and CDR2 FYNNEI come from the germline V gene. As DNA, the CDR3 is TGTGCCAGCAGTGAAACCTCCAGCTTGAACACTGAAGCTTTCTTT. It is translated as CASSETSSLNTEAFF.

This clonotype came up once. The V gene is TRBV15, the J gene TRBJ2-5, with 14 bases matching TRBD2. CDR3 size: 19 residues. The V gene end was trimmed by 6 bases and the J gene end by 3 bases; junction bases not matched to a gene: 15. Germline CDR1 and CDR2: LNHNV and YYDKDF (reference sequence). CDR3: CATRREGLAGAGKKETQYF. The CDR3 nucleotides are TGTGCCACCAGAAGGGAGGGACTAGCGGGAGCCGGCAAAAAAGAGACCCAGTACTTC.

This clonotype was seen ten or more times. V is TRBV2 and J is TRBJ2-7; D perhaps matches TRBD1 (5 bases). The CDR3 totals 14 residues. V was trimmed by 3 bases and J by 2 bases, leaving 11 bases between them. Germline CDR1 reads SNHLY; CDR2 reads FYNNEI. In DNA, the CDR3 is TGTGCCAGCAGTGATGAAGGGGTTACCTACGAGCAGTACTTC. Translated, it gives CASSDEGVTYEQYF.

This clonotype was seen only once. The chain couples TRBV19 to TRBJ1-4; D is perhaps TRBD1 (6 bases). Looked up from germline, CDR1 is LNHDA and CDR2 is SQIVND (reference sequence). The CDR3 runs to 14 residues. V was pared by 9 bases and J by 8 bases, with 19 bases between. Here the CDR3 DNA reads TGTGCCAGCACTGGCGGGGGCGCAGGGGAAAAACTGTTTTTT. It specifies CASTGGGAGEKLFF.

This clonotype was seen a handful of times. The V call is TRBV11-1, the J call TRBJ2-7; 10 bases are a match to TRBD1. Germline lookup yields CDR1 SGHAT and CDR2 FQDESV (reference sequence). CDR3 length: 16 residues. Trimming at V came to 4 bases and at J to 3 bases, leaving 9 bases not matched to a gene. CDR3 in DNA: TGTGCCAGCAGCTCTACCCTTGGACAGGGGGACTACGAGCAGTACTTC. It codes for CASSSTLGQGDYEQYF.

Only a few counts were recorded for this clonotype. V usage is TRBV5-5 and J usage is TRBJ1-2; TRBD1 matches 9 bases. The V and J ends lost 4 bases and 5 bases, in that order; junction bases with no gene match: 6. The CDR3 consists of 14 residues. Germline CDR1 reads SGHKS; CDR2 reads YYEKEE (reference sequence). The CDR3 protein is CASSVDRGRYGYTF. Written as DNA, the CDR3 is TGTGCCAGCAGCGTGGACAGGGGTCGGTATGGCTACACCTTC.

This clonotype was observed once. One base away lies a much larger clone, so this may be a sequencing read error. V is TRBV24-1 and J is TRBJ2-3; TRBD2 matches at 9 bases. J was trimmed by 3 bases and V by 11 bases; bases with no gene match: 14. This CDR3 spans 16 amino acids. Germline V lookup: CDR1 KGHDR, CDR2 SFDVKD. CDR3 in DNA: TGTGCCATCAGCGGTGATAGCGGGAGTTGGACAGATACGCAGTATTTT. It translates to CAISGDSGSWTDTQYF.

This clonotype has ten or more counts. The V and J genes are TRBV6-6 and TRBJ1-2; no definite D call. Per the germline V gene, CDR1 is MNHNY and CDR2 is SVGAGI (reference sequence). V was trimmed by 0 bases and J by 5 bases, leaving 16 bases between them. CDR3 length: 16 residues. The CDR3 reads CASSYSGGFEGYGYTF. The CDR3 DNA reads TGTGCCAGCAGTTACTCGGGAGGGTTTGAAGGATATGGCTACACCTTC.

At least ten counts were recorded for this clonotype. The V gene is TRBV11-1, the J gene TRBJ1-1, with D perhaps TRBD1 (5 bases). This CDR3 comprises 15 residues. CDR1 SGHAT and CDR2 FQDESV come from the germline V gene (reference sequence). V lost 5 bases to trimming and J lost 1 base, with 14 bases between them. CDR3 sequence: CASSEAQGRNTEAFF. In DNA form, the CDR3 reads TGTGCCAGCAGCGAGGCCCAGGGACGGAACACTGAAGCTTTCTTT.

This clonotype was detected many times. V is TRBV20-1 and J is TRBJ1-2; D might be TRBD1 (5 bases). Germline V gene lookup returns CDR1 DFQATT and CDR2 SNEGSKA (reference sequence). The V end was cut by 6 bases, the J end by 1 base, with 9 bases between. The CDR3 sequence is 12 residues long. Here the CDR3 reads CSASGHNYGYTF. The DNA of the CDR3 is TGCAGTGCCAGTGGACATAACTATGGCTACACCTTC.

This clonotype was picked up a small number of times. The chain uses TRBV5-1 and TRBJ1-2; D may be TRBD1 (6 bases). CDR1 is SGHRS, CDR2 YFSETQ, per germline. CDR3 length equals 14 residues. Trimming pared 0 bases from V and 4 bases from J, leaving 10 bases between. CDR3 sequence reads: CASSLAQGSYGYTF. For the CDR3, the DNA is TGCGCCAGCAGCTTGGCTCAGGGGAGCTATGGCTACACCTTC.

In its sample, this clonotype was seen many times. The chain is built from TRBV7-9 and TRBJ2-1; D perhaps matches TRBD2 (5 bases). The V end was cut by 1 base, the J end by 12 bases, with 10 bases between. This CDR3 region has 12 residues. Germline CDR1 and CDR2: SEHNR and FQNEAQ (reference sequence). The CDR3 region has the DNA TGTGCCAGCAGCTTAGAAGGAGGAGGGCAGTTCTTC. It is translated as CASSLEGGGQFF. Full variable domain (rest looked up from reference TRBV7-9 and TRBJ2-1): DTGVSQNPRHKITKRGQNVTFRCDPISEHNRLYWYRQTLGQGPEFLTYFQNEAQLEKSRLLSDRFSAERPKGSFSTLEIQRTEQGDSAMYLCASSLEGGGQFFGPGTRLTVL.

This clonotype has just a few counts. The rearrangement uses TRBV7-3 and TRBJ2-5; a weak D match, TRBD1 (7 bases). The length of the CDR3 is 15 residues. Deletions cut 0 bases from V and 3 bases from J, with 11 bases between. Germline lookup yields CDR1 SGHTA and CDR2 FQGTGA. The CDR3 DNA reads as TGTGCCAGCAGCTTAACGGGAGGACAGGAAGAGACCCAGTACTTC. Protein sequence: CASSLTGGQEETQYF.

This clonotype has only a few counts. The J gene is TRBJ2-7, the V gene TRBV5-6; D possibly corresponds to TRBD2 (6 bases). The V gene's germline CDR1 is SGHDT and CDR2 YYEEEE. The CDR3 extends over 15 amino acids. Trimming shortened V by 4 bases and J by 1 base, and 15 bases separated the two germline ends. The chain's CDR3 is CASSPSGEKSYEQYF. CDR3 in DNA: TGTGCCAGCAGCCCGTCGGGGGAAAAGTCCTACGAGCAGTACTTC.

This clonotype was counted many times. The chain recombines TRBV7-2 with TRBJ1-5; 8 nucleotides match TRBD1. CDR1 is SGHTA and CDR2 is FQGNSA in the germline V gene. The CDR3 length is 15 residues. Trimming removed 3 bases from V and 3 bases from J; junction bases left unmatched: 4. CDR3 amino acids: CASSLWTGYNQPQHF. The CDR3 DNA follows: TGTGCCAGCAGCTTGTGGACAGGGTACAATCAGCCCCAGCATTTT.

This clonotype was observed many times. The chain recombines TRBV19 with TRBJ2-2; possibly TRBD1 for D (6 bases). The CDR3 contains 16 residues. The V end was cut by 2 bases, the J end by 3 bases, with 13 bases between. Germline V CDR1 and CDR2: LNHDA, SQIVND (reference sequence). The CDR3 DNA sequence: TGTGCCAGTAGTATAAGTCAGGGGTATGACACCGGGGAGCTGTTTTTT. Protein: CASSISQGYDTGELFF.

The chain combines TRBV20-1 with TRBJ1-2; 8 nucleotides match TRBD1. Per germline, CDR1 DFQATT and CDR2 SNEGSKA (reference sequence). CDR3 length equals 13 residues. V lost 4 bases, J lost 4 bases, and 5 bases stayed unmatched. The CDR3 DNA reads TGCAGTGCTACAGGCAGGGGGCCCTATGGCTACACCTTC. This sequence encodes CSATGRGPYGYTF.

This chain connects TRBV28 to TRBJ1-5, with D maybe TRBD1 (6 bases). Deletions cut 8 bases from V and 4 bases from J, with 15 bases between. CDR1 is MDHEN, CDR2 SYDVKM, per germline. The CDR3 consists of 14 residues. CDR3 nucleotide sequence: TGTGCCAGCGGGTCCGGGACACTTAATCAGCCCCAGCATTTT. Its translation: CASGSGTLNQPQHF.

The chain uses TRBV19 and TRBJ2-7, with D perhaps TRBD1 (7 bases). Trimming left V 8 bases short and J 7 bases short, with 15 bases between. Germline V gene sequence: CDR1 LNHDA, CDR2 SQIVND (reference sequence). CDR3 length: 12 amino acids. DNA of the CDR3: TGTGCCAGTGCGGAGGGGGCGGGAGAGCAGTACTTC. It is translated as CASAEGAGEQYF.

This clonotype was seen a handful of times. CDR3 protein: CASSLGIAGAQETQYF. The CDR3 coding sequence is TGTGCCAGCAGCTTGGGTATAGCGGGAGCCCAAGAGACCCAGTACTTC. V usage is TRBV5-4 and J usage is TRBJ2-5; 9 nucleotides agree with TRBD2. Germline V gene data show CDR1 as SGHNT and CDR2 as YYREEE (reference sequence). The length of the CDR3 is 16 residues. The ends lost 0 bases at V and 1 base at J; junction bases unmatched: 4.

This clonotype was found a few times. The J gene is TRBJ2-1, the V gene TRBV9; 9 bases align to TRBD1. The V and J ends lost 0 bases and 5 bases, in that order; junction bases with no gene match: 3. Per germline, CDR1 SGDLS and CDR2 YYNGEE. The CDR3 has 15 residues. The CDR3 DNA reads as TGTGCCAGCAGCGTAGGGGACAGGGCGCACAATGAGCAGTTCTTC. Translation gives CASSVGDRAHNEQFF. Filled out from reference TRBV9 and TRBJ2-1, the complete variable domain reads DSGVTQTPKHLITATGQRVTLRCSPRSGDLSVYWYQQSLDQGLQFLIQYYNGEERAKGNILERFSAQQFPDLHSELNLSSLELGDSALYFCASSVGDRAHNEQFFGPGTRLTVL.

The chain uses TRBV20-1 and TRBJ1-1; D perhaps matches TRBD1 (6 bases). Germline V gene data show CDR1 as DFQATT and CDR2 as SNEGSKA (reference sequence). V dropped 5 bases and J dropped 2 bases, with 27 bases sitting between them. The CDR3 is 18 residues long. This chain's CDR3 is CSAGPYYGTTGLNTEAFF. The CDR3 region has the DNA TGCAGTGCTGGACCTTACTACGGGACAACAGGGCTTAACACTGAAGCTTTCTTT.

This chain connects TRBV13 to TRBJ2-3, with D unresolved. Trimming removed 5 bases at V and 1 base at J, with 4 bases between. Germline V gene data show CDR1 as PRHDT and CDR2 as FYEKMQ (reference sequence). The CDR3 totals 12 residues. The CDR3 nucleotides read TGTGCCAGCAGCAAAGGCACAGATACGCAGTATTTT. This translates into CASSKGTDTQYF.

This clonotype showed up many times. This chain uses TRBV6-1 with TRBJ2-7; 14 bases agree with TRBD2. Germline V gene sequence: CDR1 MNHNS, CDR2 SASEGT. CDR3 length: 17 amino acids. The V and J ends lost 8 bases and 0 bases, in that order; junction bases with no gene match: 9. The CDR3 coding sequence is TGTGCCAGCGCCGGGACTAGCGGGAGTAAAGGCTCCTACGAGCAGTACTTC. Translated: CASAGTSGSKGSYEQYF.